The TCR beta chain under discussion was sequenced for a study of T cells after yellow fever vaccination. Overall study: Fractions low in cell number were prepared with SMART-Seq v4 Ultra Low Input. General study points: Researchers report a weaker secondary response that nonetheless peaked faster, day 5 versus 15.

The CDR3 length is 17 residues. Between the trimmed V and J ends, which lost 6 bases and 0 bases, there was a span of 18 bases. Germline-derived CDR1 and CDR2 are SGHAT and FQNNGV. Comments on this clonotype: Its antigen is unknown.

Making TCR cDNA involved 5'RACE template switching, which added UMIs and a universal primer site. TCRdb fed the 5' RACE reads into MiXCR, producing one record per CDR3 protein. The data show 500,000 to 550,000 distinct CDR3 sequences, with just over 20% seen just once and roughly a sixth held by the top ten. The sequence was collected from a man aged 18 to 30 who received the YFV17D yellow fever vaccine. This chain uses TRBV11-2 with TRBJ2-1; D unclear. Sequences were derived from PBMCs, sampled around 3 weeks after the first yellow fever vaccination. CDR3 DNA: TGTGCCAGCAGATCTTTGAAGGCCTCAGGCTCCTACAATGAGCAGTTCTTC. Translated, it gives CASRSLKASGSYNEQFF.